The rows below give T cell receptor beta chains drawn from one sample of a study of vaccination and CD4 T cells after COVID-19. TCRdb re-analysed the PCR reads in MiXCR, keeping a single row per CDR3 protein. This sample carries 15,000 to 20,000 distinct CDR3 sequences, roughly half of them seen once, and the ten largest clones take around 10%. Antigens of these TCRs are unknown. Sequencing was carried out using CD4+ T cells from blood, cultured in vitro. These receptors were collected from a human donor who had recovered from COVID-19. Both conserved end residues are part of each CDR3. D genes are given only for firm matches. A row's size may be missing; if present it is once, few, many or a size class.

v_call	d_call	clone_size	j_call	cdr3_aa	cdr3_nt
TRBV24-1	.	.	TRBJ1-3	CATSAPTGSGNTIYF	TGTGCCACCAGTGCACCAACAGGCTCTGGAAACACCATATATTTT
TRBV6-5	TRBD1	few	TRBJ1-2	CASSYRGPPYGYTF	TGTGCCAGCAGTTACAGGGGGCCACCCTATGGCTACACCTTC
TRBV2	.	.	TRBJ1-1	CASSVGNTEAFF	TGTGCCAGCAGTGTGGGGAACACTGAAGCTTTCTTT
TRBV19	TRBD1	few	TRBJ1-6	CASTTGGTNSPLHF	TGTGCCAGCACGACAGGGGGCACTAATTCACCCCTCCACTTT
TRBV7-2	TRBD1	.	TRBJ2-7	CASSLVAGGVYEQYF	TGTGCCAGCAGCTTAGTGGCAGGGGGTGTCTACGAGCAGTACTTC
TRBV11-2	.	.	TRBJ2-3	CASSSRTNTDTQYF	TGTGCCAGCAGCTCCAGGACTAACACAGATACGCAGTATTTT
TRBV2	.	.	TRBJ1-2	CASTRGEYAGYTF	TGTGCCAGCACCCGCGGGGAGTACGCTGGCTACACCTTC
TRBV2	.	few	TRBJ2-7	CASNARDGRGEQYF	TGTGCCAGCAACGCCAGGGACGGAAGGGGTGAGCAGTACTTC
TRBV12-3/TRBV12-4	TRBD2	once	TRBJ2-3	CASSLGLAGNLGTDTQYF	TGTGCCAGCAGTTTAGGACTAGCGGGAAACCTGGGCACAGATACGCAGTATTTT
TRBV5-1	.	.	TRBJ1-6	CASSFSGTDNSPLHF	TGCGCCAGCAGCTTCTCCGGGACGGATAATTCACCCCTCCACTTT
TRBV18	.	.	TRBJ1-2	CASSPFPRANYGYTF	TGTGCCAGCTCACCATTCCCGAGAGCTAACTATGGCTACACCTTC
TRBV7-2	.	.	TRBJ1-5	CASSYRPKQPQHF	TGTGCCAGCAGCTACCGACCTAAACAGCCCCAGCATTTT
TRBV2	TRBD2	.	TRBJ2-1	CASTRGGLAGSSYNEQFF	TGTGCCAGCACGAGGGGGGGACTAGCGGGGAGCTCCTACAATGAGCAGTTCTTC
TRBV6-5	.	few	TRBJ1-1	CASSYGIRDLEAFF	TGTGCCAGCAGTTACGGCATCCGTGACCTAGAAGCTTTCTTT
TRBV5-1	.	.	TRBJ2-5	CASSLSGAKETQYF	TGCGCCAGCAGCTTGTCCGGGGCTAAGGAGACCCAGTACTTC
TRBV6-1	TRBD1	few	TRBJ1-2	CASRAGQGINYGYTF	TGTGCCAGCAGGGCTGGACAGGGGATAAACTATGGCTACACCTTC
TRBV20-1	.	.	TRBJ2-2	CSARDPKGPGELFF	TGCAGTGCTAGAGATCCGAAGGGGCCCGGGGAGCTGTTTTTT
TRBV4-1	.	once	TRBJ1-1	CASSRDTEAFF	TGCGCCAGCAGCAGGGACACTGAAGCTTTCTTT